The 30 T cell receptor beta chains listed next were all sequenced from one sample in a study of T cells in Graves' hyperthyroidism and ophthalmopathy (dated by TCRdb to between 2018 and 2021). Library prep was done by multiplex PCR. Sequencing relied on an Illumina HiSeq 2000. The TCR beta CDR3 regions were amplified from RNA transcripts. The first round of RT-PCR for the TCR CDR3 was performed with the HTBI primer set and the Qiagen OneStep RT-PCR kit. TCRdb reprocessed the public reads (quality trimming at Q25 with fastp, clone calling with MiXCR) and kept in-frame beta chains. Rows with a matching CDR3 protein are joined into one entry that keeps the most common DNA and genes. This sample is represented by some 500,000 distinct CDR3 sequences; around 16% of them were singletons. Approximately 32% of the sample goes to the ten largest clones. The source material was blood. The receptors were gathered from a woman in her twenties or thirties with Graves' ophthalmopathy.

This clonotype was counted ten times or more. V and J are TRBV20-1 and TRBJ2-7; 12 bases agree with TRBD2. V shed 2 bases, J shed 0 bases, and the junction held 5 bases outside the gene matches. Germline CDR1 and CDR2: DFQATT and SNEGSKA (reference sequence). This CDR3 comprises 16 residues. CDR3 loop: CSARLAGGGSSYEQYF. Written as DNA, the CDR3 is TGCAGTGCTAGACTAGCGGGGGGGGGAAGCTCCTACGAGCAGTACTTC.

The genes are TRBV19 and TRBJ1-2; D possibly corresponds to TRBD1 (6 bases). The CDR3 spans 13 residues. In germline, CDR1 is LNHDA, CDR2 SQIVND (reference sequence). With 5 bases removed from V and 7 bases from J, the gap between germline ends came to 14 bases. In DNA, the CDR3 is TGTGCCAGTAGTGCCCCGGACAGTAGTGGCTACACCTTC. Protein product: CASSAPDSSGYTF.

This clonotype was seen repeatedly, ten times or more. V is TRBV7-9 and J is TRBJ2-1; no firm D call. The germline V gene has CDR1 SEHNR and CDR2 FQNEAQ (reference sequence). The CDR3 has 14 residues. Between the trimmed V and J ends, which lost 1 base and 4 bases, there was a span of 8 bases. CDR3 sequence: CASSLEGGYNEQFF. The CDR3 DNA sequence: TGTGCCAGCAGCTTAGAGGGTGGGTACAATGAGCAGTTCTTC. Using reference TRBV7-9 and TRBJ2-1 for the parts outside the CDR3, the full variable domain is DTGVSQNPRHKITKRGQNVTFRCDPISEHNRLYWYRQTLGQGPEFLTYFQNEAQLEKSRLLSDRFSAERPKGSFSTLEIQRTEQGDSAMYLCASSLEGGYNEQFFGPGTRLTVL.

Ten or more counts support this clonotype. V is TRBV2 and J is TRBJ2-7, with D possibly matching TRBD1 (6 bases). CDR3 length equals 12 residues. V was shortened by 5 bases and J by 2 bases, with 7 bases between the two germline ends. Germline V gene lookup returns CDR1 SNHLY and CDR2 FYNNEI. CDR3 nucleotide sequence: TGTGCCAGCAGTCGGGACACCTACGAGCAGTACTTC. Amino acid sequence: CASSRDTYEQYF.

Ten or more counts support this clonotype. The genes are TRBV2 and TRBJ1-2, with 8 bases fitting TRBD1. The CDR3 totals 12 residues. Germline V gives CDR1 SNHLY, CDR2 FYNNEI. V shed 7 bases and J 8 bases; nucleotides not matched to a gene: 6. The CDR3 DNA reads TGTGCCAGCAACGACAGGGGAGTCGGCTACACCTTC. This codes for CASNDRGVGYTF.

This clonotype was counted many times. The chain carries TRBV19 and TRBJ2-1, with TRBD2 matching over 14 bases. After removal of 6 bases from V and 8 bases from J, the junction contained 3 bases not matched to a gene. This CDR3 contains 14 residues. Germline V gene lookup returns CDR1 LNHDA and CDR2 SQIVND (reference sequence). CDR3 in DNA: TGTGCCAGTAGGACTAGCGGGAGGGCTGATGAGCAGTTCTTC. It is translated as CASRTSGRADEQFF.

This chain joins TRBV20-1 and TRBJ1-1; a weak D match, TRBD1 (5 bases). Trimming shortened V by 1 base and J by 5 bases, and 17 bases separated the two germline ends. This CDR3 has 15 residues. Germline lookup yields CDR1 DFQATT and CDR2 SNEGSKA (reference sequence). The CDR3 reads CSARGILRKGTEAFF. Here the CDR3 DNA reads TGCAGTGCTAGAGGGATACTGCGGAAGGGGACTGAAGCTTTCTTT.

This clonotype was seen ten or more times. CDR3 in DNA: TGTGCCAGCAGCTTAGGGAAGCAGCCCCAGCATTTT. It yields the protein CASSLGKQPQHF. The chain has TRBV7-2 and TRBJ1-5, with D unclear. The CDR3 runs 12 residues. Trimming cost V 1 base and J 7 bases, with 5 bases left between them. Looked up from germline, CDR1 is SGHTA and CDR2 is FQGNSA.

Ten or more counts support this clonotype. The gene calls are TRBV5-4 and TRBJ2-7, with TRBD2 identical over 9 bases. V gave up 1 base and J gave up 5 bases; unmatched junction bases: 10. In germline, CDR1 is SGHNT, CDR2 YYREEE (reference sequence). The CDR3 consists of 16 residues. CDR3 residues: CASSLFAGGGMDEQYF. CDR3 coding DNA: TGTGCCAGCAGCTTGTTCGCGGGGGGGGGAATGGACGAGCAGTACTTC.

Details on this clonotype: The junction does not match germline at one end; this may be a read error. The CDR3 bases are TGCATCCCGGGCTGGGCGGGAGGGCCTCATGAGCAGCTCTTC. Its protein is CIPGWAGGPHEQLF. This chain joins TRBV20-1 and TRBJ2-1; TRBD2 agrees at 9 bases. This CDR3 has 14 amino acids. Germline V gene sequence: CDR1 DFQATT, CDR2 SNEGSKA (reference sequence).

The chain has TRBV6-6 and TRBJ2-7, with D tentatively TRBD2 (5 bases). The V end lost 2 bases, the J end lost 6 bases, and 14 bases lay between the germline ends. Per the germline V gene, CDR1 is MNHNY and CDR2 is SVGAGI (reference sequence). This CDR3 contains 14 residues. CDR3 DNA: TGTGCCAGCAGTTACATGGTAACCGCGGGCGAGCAGTACTTC. It codes for CASSYMVTAGEQYF.

This clonotype showed up many times. The V and J genes are TRBV4-2 and TRBJ2-4; no reliable D call. The V end lost 0 bases, the J end lost 10 bases, and 7 bases lay between the germline ends. Looked up from germline, CDR1 is LGHNA and CDR2 is YNFKEQ. CDR3 length equals 12 residues. CDR3 residues: CASSQDLGIQYF. The CDR3 DNA sequence: TGTGCCAGCAGCCAAGATCTGGGTATTCAGTACTTC.

This clonotype was observed many times. CDR3 residues: CASSVDPGQAAKNIQYF. CDR3 bases: TGTGCCAGCAGCGTGGACCCGGGACAGGCGGCCAAAAACATTCAGTACTTC. This sequence joins TRBV11-2 and TRBJ2-4; 8 nucleotides align to TRBD1. Germline CDR1 is SGHAT and CDR2 is FQNNGV. V shed 5 bases, J shed 1 base, and the junction held 10 bases outside the gene matches. The CDR3 is 17 amino acids.

This clonotype has only a few counts. This chain joins TRBV24-1 and TRBJ1-1; D is ambiguous. V was trimmed by 5 bases and J by 1 base, leaving 13 bases between them. The CDR3 has 15 residues. Germline V gene lookup returns CDR1 KGHDR and CDR2 SFDVKD. DNA of the CDR3: TGTGCCACCAGTGCTTCAGATCCTGGGAACACTGAAGCTTTCTTT. It translates to CATSASDPGNTEAFF.

The chain uses TRBV18 and TRBJ1-4; possible D gene TRBD1, 5 bases. Trimming left V 2 bases short and J 12 bases short, with 16 bases between. The germline V gene has CDR1 KGHSH and CDR2 LQKENI. The CDR3 covers 14 residues. The CDR3: CASSPKTGGMELFF. CDR3 sequence (DNA): TGTGCCAGCTCACCAAAGACGGGGGGGATGGAACTGTTTTTT.

The table lists this clonotype with many counts. The V gene is TRBV5-1, the J gene TRBJ2-1, with 10 bases identical to TRBD1. V trimming: 0 bases; J trimming: 7 bases; junction bases outside the gene matches: 4. Germline V gene data show CDR1 as SGHRS and CDR2 as YFSETQ. The CDR3 contains 15 residues. CDR3 DNA sequence: TGCGCCAGCAGCTTGGGGGACAGGGGAGGGAATGAGCAGTTCTTC. This gives the protein CASSLGDRGGNEQFF.

This clonotype was observed many times. The chain is built from TRBV20-1 and TRBJ2-7; 7 bases align to TRBD2. J was trimmed by 5 bases and V by 0 bases; bases with no gene match: 10. CDR1 is DFQATT and CDR2 is SNEGSKA in the germline V gene (reference sequence). The CDR3 runs to 15 residues. The CDR3, as DNA: TGCAGTGCTAGAGACCTAGCGGAGGGAGCCCACGAGCAGTACTTC. Its translation is CSARDLAEGAHEQYF.

This clonotype was recorded many times. The rearrangement uses TRBV30 and TRBJ1-2; D gene uncertain. CDR1 and CDR2 from the germline V gene are GTSNPN and SVGIG (reference sequence). This CDR3 region has 10 residues. V was shortened by 8 bases and J by 4 bases, with 8 bases between the two germline ends. The DNA for the CDR3 is TGTGCCGACGGAACCTATGGCTACACCTTC. It specifies CADGTYGYTF.

This clonotype occurred many times. The chain combines TRBV12-3 or TRBV12-4 with TRBJ2-3; D perhaps matches TRBD1 (5 bases). The CDR3 consists of 13 residues. The ends were cut back, 4 bases at V and 2 bases at J, with 7 bases in the middle. CDR3 sequence (DNA): TGTGCCAGCAGTTGGACAATCACAGATACGCAGTATTTT. It specifies CASSWTITDTQYF.

This clonotype was recorded many times. A read error may produce the germline difference seen at one junction end. The V call is TRBV28, the J call TRBJ2-7, with D unresolved. The CDR3 has 14 residues. CDR1 is MDHEN, CDR2 SYDVKM, per germline. The DNA for the CDR3 is TGTGCCAGCACTTTACGGGCAGGTGTCTACGAGCAGTACTTC. This gives the protein CASTLRAGVYEQYF.

On this clonotype itself: At one end the junction does not follow the germline gene, possibly because of a read error. The rearrangement links TRBV5-1 to TRBJ1-4, with D possibly matching TRBD1 (5 bases). Germline V gene lookup returns CDR1 SGHRS and CDR2 YFSETQ. CDR3 length equals 15 residues. The CDR3: CASTRRGSQNEKLFF. In DNA form, the CDR3 reads TGTGCCAGCACCAGACGGGGCAGTCAGAATGAAAAACTGTTTTTT.

This chain joins TRBV4-3 and TRBJ2-7, with TRBD2 matching over 9 bases. The CDR3 consists of 16 residues. Germline V gene data show CDR1 as LGHNA and CDR2 as YSLEER. Trimming cost V 0 bases and J 4 bases; bases outside gene matches: 7. The CDR3 region is CASSQEIPGLAYEQYF. The CDR3 coding sequence is TGCGCCAGCAGCCAAGAAATTCCGGGACTAGCATACGAGCAGTACTTC.

Concerning this clonotype itself: Germline and junction disagree at one end, which may indicate a read error. Here the CDR3 DNA reads TGTGCCAGCAGTGATACCGGAGGAGGGAATGAAAAACTGATTTTT. Amino acid sequence: CASSDTGGGNEKLIF. This chain joins TRBV6-1 and TRBJ1-4, with D unclear. The CDR3 has 15 residues. CDR1 and CDR2 (germline): MNHNS, SASEGT.

Many counts were recorded for this clonotype. The chain has TRBV7-2 and TRBJ1-4, with unresolved D. Germline CDR1 and CDR2: SGHTA and FQGNSA. The ends were cut back, 4 bases at V and 4 bases at J, with 10 bases in the middle. The CDR3 covers 14 residues. CDR3 amino acids: CASSYGGSNEKLFF. Written as DNA, the CDR3 is TGTGCCAGCAGCTATGGTGGAAGTAATGAAAAACTGTTTTTT.

In its sample, this clonotype was seen many times. V gene TRBV5-1 combines with J gene TRBJ1-2; TRBD1 matches at 7 bases. This CDR3 contains 13 residues. The ends lost 7 bases at V and 6 bases at J; junction bases unmatched: 9. From germline, CDR1 is SGHRS and CDR2 YFSETQ. CDR3 nucleotides: TGCGCCAGCGGGACAGCCGGAGGAGATGGCTACACCTTC. As protein: CASGTAGGDGYTF.

This clonotype was seen ten or more times. This rearrangement joins TRBV11-2 to TRBJ2-5, with D possibly matching TRBD2 (6 bases). Trimming stripped 4 bases from V and 4 bases from J, with 13 bases between. Germline V gene data show CDR1 as SGHAT and CDR2 as FQNNGV. The CDR3 is 14 amino acids. CDR3 loop: CASSSRLGPETQYF. DNA for the CDR3: TGTGCCAGCAGCTCGCGACTAGGTCCAGAGACCCAGTACTTC.

This clonotype was detected many times. The chain couples TRBV2 to TRBJ2-1; 10 bases are a match to TRBD2. CDR1 and CDR2 from the germline V gene are SNHLY and FYNNEI. V trimming: 6 bases; J trimming: 4 bases; junction bases outside the gene matches: 6. The CDR3 contains 15 residues. As DNA, the CDR3 is TGTGCCAGCAGGGCAACTAGCGGGACATACAATGAGCAGTTCTTC. It encodes CASRATSGTYNEQFF.

This clonotype was detected many times. V and J are TRBV24-1 and TRBJ2-1, with D unclear. CDR1 is KGHDR, CDR2 SFDVKD, per germline. V lost 0 bases and J lost 6, with 11 bases in between. CDR3 length: 15 residues. CDR3 in DNA: TGTGCCACCAGTGATTTGCTGGACCTTGGCAATGAGCAGTTCTTC. This translates into CATSDLLDLGNEQFF.

Comment on this clonotype: This may be a read error, as it is one base from a much larger clone. This chain joins TRBV13 and TRBJ2-7; TRBD1 matches 10 bases. The CDR3 is 13 residues long. The V gene's germline CDR1 is PRHDT and CDR2 FYEKMQ (reference sequence). Trimming at V came to 7 bases and at J to 4 bases, leaving 4 bases not matched to a gene. CDR3 nucleotide sequence: TGTGCCAGCAAGGGACAGGGGACTTACGAGCAGTACTTC. It is translated as CASKGQGTYEQYF.

V usage is TRBV9 and J usage is TRBJ1-3; D unresolved. The CDR3 is 13 amino acids. V was trimmed by 3 bases and J by 1 base, leaving 5 bases between them. Germline V CDR1 and CDR2: SGDLS, YYNGEE. The CDR3 is CASSESSGNTIYF. The CDR3 DNA is TGTGCCAGCAGCGAAAGTTCTGGAAACACCATATATTTT.